The clone carrying this TCR beta chain was picked up many times. The V gene's germline CDR1 is SGHRS and CDR2 YFSETQ. The CDR3 runs 14 residues. The V end lost 3 bases, the J end lost 5 bases, and 14 bases lay between the germline ends. TCRdb analysed the RT-PCR reads with MiXCR anew, one entry per CDR3 protein. The data hold 550,000 to 750,000 distinct CDR3 sequences, with 13% to 15% observed a single time. The J gene is TRBJ1-1, the V gene TRBV5-1; unclear D gene. The specimen sequenced was memory CD4+ T cells from blood. The source is a female donor in good health, serving as a healthy control. DNA of the CDR3: TGCGCCAGCAGCTACATGGGTGGAGGGACTGAAGCTTTCTTT. This sequence encodes CASSYMGGGTEAFF. Using reference TRBV5-1 and TRBJ1-1 for the parts outside the CDR3, the full variable domain is KAGVTQTPRYLIKTRGQQVTLSCSPISGHRSVSWYQQTPGQGLQFLFEYFSETQRNKGNFPGRFSGRQFSNSRSEMNVSTLELGDSALYLCASSYMGGGTEAFFGQGTRLTVV.